What follows is one T cell receptor beta chain and its context. The CDR3 has 16 residues. Losses at the gene ends were 9 bases for V and 6 bases for J; bases not matched to a gene: 14. Germline V gives CDR1 LNHDA, CDR2 SQIVND (reference sequence). This sample was included in a study of blood T cell repertoires in COVID-19. Study in general: Both acute and convalescent COVID-19 samples were obtained from the United States, Italy and Spain. Sources were T cells, B-cell-depleted T cells, or PBMCs; the material itself was cDNA or gDNA.

Measured with immunoSEQ multiplex PCR; TCRdb has only the in-frame clones, and not every one. The sample lists about 170,000 clones, roughly 91% seen once, with more than 2% in the top ten. Sequences were obtained from peripheral blood. The source is a man aged 45-65 years who had recovered from COVID-19. The chain joins TRBV19 to TRBJ1-5, with 10 nucleotides matching TRBD1. CDR3 region: CASCRDRGVLAQPQHF. For the CDR3, the DNA is TGTGCCAGCTGCCGGGACAGGGGAGTTTTGGCTCAGCCCCAGCATTTT.